A selection of T cell receptor beta chains follows, all from one sample in a study of blood T cells in healthy people across ages. TCRdb reanalysed the 5' RACE reads using MiXCR and keeps one entry per CDR3 protein. The table shows over a million distinct CDR3 sequences, with about 43% occurring only once. What was sequenced was blood. The receptors shown here come from a woman between 18 and 29 years old in good health. The CDR3 runs from the conserved cysteine through the conserved F or W. D genes are given only for firm matches. Part of the rows lack a size; the others show once, few, many or a class for expanded clones.

CASSQDPASGSGETQYF,TGCGCCAGCAGCCAAGATCCGGCTAGCGGCAGCGGGGAGACCCAGTACTTC,TRBV4-1,once,TRBJ2-5,TRBD2
CASSPTRASRVEAFF,TGTGCCAGCAGCCCCACCCGGGCCTCCCGGGTTGAAGCTTTCTTT,TRBV12-3/TRBV12-4,-,TRBJ1-1,-
CASSSQVQGAGYGYTF,TGCGCCAGCAGCTCCCAGGTTCAGGGAGCGGGCTATGGCTACACCTTC,TRBV5-1,-,TRBJ1-2,-
CASSPTRGKGVYNEQFF,TGTGCCAGTAGCCCTACACGCGGGAAGGGCGTCTACAATGAGCAGTTCTTC,TRBV19,few,TRBJ2-1,-
CASSLDQTGELFF,TGTGCCAGCAGTCTGGACCAAACCGGGGAGCTGTTTTTT,TRBV12-3/TRBV12-4,once,TRBJ2-2,-
CSARDSGGASPPHF,TGCAGTGCTAGAGATTCCGGGGGCGCCTCACCCCCCCACTTT,TRBV20-1,-,TRBJ1-6,-
CASPSVPSYNEQFF,TGCGCCAGCCCTAGCGTGCCATCCTACAATGAGCAGTTCTTC,TRBV5-1,few,TRBJ2-1,-
CASSFERGTEAFF,TGTGCCAGCAGTTTCGAACGGGGCACTGAAGCTTTCTTT,TRBV28,-,TRBJ1-1,-
CSAPGSYGYTF,TGCAGTGCCCCAGGGTCTTATGGCTACACCTTC,TRBV20-1,few,TRBJ1-2,-
CATSAGSNHEQYF,TGTGCCACCAGTGCAGGGTCCAACCACGAGCAGTACTTC,TRBV24-1,-,TRBJ2-7,-
CASSPYLGVGETQYF,TGTGCCAGCAGCCCCTACCTCGGAGTGGGTGAGACCCAGTACTTC,TRBV3-1,-,TRBJ2-5,-
CASSFGEEREVENEQFF,TGTGCCAGCAGCTTCGGGGAGGAGCGGGAGGTGGAGAATGAGCAGTTCTTC,TRBV11-3,once,TRBJ2-1,TRBD2
CASSSAGGEWGEAFF,TGTGCCAGCAGCTCCGCAGGGGGGGAATGGGGTGAAGCTTTCTTT,TRBV11-2,-,TRBJ1-1,TRBD1
CASVEDRANEKLFF,TGTGCCAGCGTTGAAGACAGAGCAAATGAAAAACTGTTTTTT,TRBV2,-,TRBJ1-4,-
CASSLGGTGEWNEQYF,TGCGCCAGCAGCTTGGGTGGAACAGGGGAATGGAACGAGCAGTACTTC,TRBV5-1,once,TRBJ2-7,TRBD1
CASRPDRPGEKLFF,TGTGCCAGCAGGCCCGACAGACCAGGGGAAAAACTGTTTTTT,TRBV12-3/TRBV12-4,-,TRBJ1-4,-
CASSQAPGNSYEQYF,TGCGCCAGCAGCCAAGCGCCGGGAAACTCCTACGAGCAGTACTTC,TRBV4-1,few,TRBJ2-7,-
CASSPQVSTDTQYF,TGTGCCAGCTCACCCCAGGTTAGCACAGATACGCAGTATTTT,TRBV18,-,TRBJ2-3,-
CASRIIAGGQSEQFF,TGTGCCAGCAGGATTATAGCGGGGGGGCAGAGTGAGCAGTTCTTC,TRBV2,-,TRBJ2-1,TRBD2
CASSPPPGQGASSEKLFF,TGTGCCAGCAGTCCCCCACCGGGACAGGGGGCGTCGAGTGAAAAACTGTTTTTT,TRBV28,-,TRBJ1-4,TRBD1
CASSKGTSGPLRYEQYF,TGCGCCAGCAGCAAAGGGACTAGCGGCCCATTGAGATACGAGCAGTACTTC,TRBV4-1,-,TRBJ2-7,TRBD2
CASSYSSNQPQHF,TGTGCCAGCAGTTACAGTAGCAATCAGCCCCAGCATTTT,TRBV6-5,many,TRBJ1-5,-
CASVTDPSYEQYF,TGTGCCAGCGTTACAGATCCGTCCTACGAGCAGTACTTC,TRBV7-9,few,TRBJ2-7,-
CASRTARDYEQYF,TGTGCCAGCAGAACCGCGAGGGACTACGAGCAGTACTTC,TRBV6-4,-,TRBJ2-7,-
CASNARTDISYNSPLHF,TGTGCCAGCAATGCCCGGACAGATATCTCCTATAATTCACCCCTCCACTTT,TRBV27,few,TRBJ1-6,-
CASRSYLYGYTF,TGTGCCAGCAGGTCGTACCTATATGGCTACACCTTC,TRBV6-1,few,TRBJ1-2,-
CASSRIRGYTF,TGTGCCAGCAGTCGAATTAGGGGCTACACCTTC,TRBV7-2,-,TRBJ1-2,-
CASSPGTSGSSYYNEQFF,TGTGCCAGCAGTCCCGGGACTAGCGGGAGTTCTTACTACAATGAGCAGTTCTTC,TRBV6-1,-,TRBJ2-1,TRBD2